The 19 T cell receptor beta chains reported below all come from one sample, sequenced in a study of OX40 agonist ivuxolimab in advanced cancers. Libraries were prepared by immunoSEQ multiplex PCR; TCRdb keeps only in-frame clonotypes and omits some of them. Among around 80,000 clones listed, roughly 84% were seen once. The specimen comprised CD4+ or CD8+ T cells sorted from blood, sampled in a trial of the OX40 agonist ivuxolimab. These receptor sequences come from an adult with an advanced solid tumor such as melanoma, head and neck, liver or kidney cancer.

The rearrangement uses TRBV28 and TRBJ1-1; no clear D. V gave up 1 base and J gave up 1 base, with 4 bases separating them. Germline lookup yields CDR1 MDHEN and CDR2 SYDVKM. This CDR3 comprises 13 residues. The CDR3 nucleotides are TGTGCCAGCAGTTTATACAAGAACACTGAAGCTTTCTTT. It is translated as CASSLYKNTEAFF.

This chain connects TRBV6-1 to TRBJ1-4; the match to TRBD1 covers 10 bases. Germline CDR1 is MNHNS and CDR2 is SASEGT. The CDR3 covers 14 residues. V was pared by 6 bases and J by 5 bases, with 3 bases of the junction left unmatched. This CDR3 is CASRRDRGNEKLFF. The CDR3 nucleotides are TGTGCCAGCAGGAGGGACAGGGGAAATGAAAAACTGTTTTTT.

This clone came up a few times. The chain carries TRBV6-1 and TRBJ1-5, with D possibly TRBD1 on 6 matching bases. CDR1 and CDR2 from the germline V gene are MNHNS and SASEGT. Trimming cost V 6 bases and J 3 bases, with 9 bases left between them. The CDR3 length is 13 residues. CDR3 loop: CASSPGHNQPQHF. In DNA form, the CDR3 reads TGTGCCAGCAGCCCGGGACACAATCAGCCCCAGCATTTT.

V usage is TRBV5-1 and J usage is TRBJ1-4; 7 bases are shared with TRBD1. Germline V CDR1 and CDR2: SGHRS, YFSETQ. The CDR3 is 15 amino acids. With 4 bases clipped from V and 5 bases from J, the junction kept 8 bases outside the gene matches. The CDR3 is CASSEQGNVNEKLFF. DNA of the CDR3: TGCGCCAGCAGCGAACAGGGGAATGTCAATGAAAAACTGTTTTTT.

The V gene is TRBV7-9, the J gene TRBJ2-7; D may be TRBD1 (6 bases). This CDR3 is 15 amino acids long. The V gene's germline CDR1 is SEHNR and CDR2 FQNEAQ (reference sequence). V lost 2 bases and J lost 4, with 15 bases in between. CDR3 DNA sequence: TGTGCCAGCAGCTTACCCTCCGGGACAAAATACGAGCAGTACTTC. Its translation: CASSLPSGTKYEQYF. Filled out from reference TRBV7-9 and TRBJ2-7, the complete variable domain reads DTGVSQNPRHKITKRGQNVTFRCDPISEHNRLYWYRQTLGQGPEFLTYFQNEAQLEKSRLLSDRFSAERPKGSFSTLEIQRTEQGDSAMYLCASSLPSGTKYEQYFGPGTRLTVT.

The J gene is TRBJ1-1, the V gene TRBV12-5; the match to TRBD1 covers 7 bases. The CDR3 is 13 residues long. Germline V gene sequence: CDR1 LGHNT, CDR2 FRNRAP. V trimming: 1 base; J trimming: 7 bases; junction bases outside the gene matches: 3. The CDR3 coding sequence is TGTGCTAGTGGTTTGGGACAGGGCATTGAAGCTTTCTTT. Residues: CASGLGQGIEAFF.

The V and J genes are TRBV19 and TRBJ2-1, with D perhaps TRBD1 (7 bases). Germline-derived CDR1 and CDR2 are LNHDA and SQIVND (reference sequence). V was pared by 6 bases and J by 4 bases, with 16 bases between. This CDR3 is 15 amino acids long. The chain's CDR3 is CASRPGQEGYNEQFF. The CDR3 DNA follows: TGTGCCAGTAGACCCGGACAGGAGGGGTACAATGAGCAGTTCTTC.

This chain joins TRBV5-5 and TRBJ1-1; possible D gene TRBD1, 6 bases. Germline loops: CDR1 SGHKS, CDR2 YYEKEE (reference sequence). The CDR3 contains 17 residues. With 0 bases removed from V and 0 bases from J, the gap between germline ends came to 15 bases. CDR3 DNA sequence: TGTGCCAGCAGCTTGGCGAATTTAGGGGGGATGAACACTGAAGCTTTCTTT. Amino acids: CASSLANLGGMNTEAFF.

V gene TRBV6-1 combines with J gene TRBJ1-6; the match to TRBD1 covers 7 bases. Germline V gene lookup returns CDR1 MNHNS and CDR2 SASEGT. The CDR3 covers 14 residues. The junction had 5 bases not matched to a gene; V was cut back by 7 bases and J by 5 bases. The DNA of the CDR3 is TGTGCCAGCACTCTGACAGGGAATAATTCACCCCTCCACTTT. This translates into CASTLTGNNSPLHF.

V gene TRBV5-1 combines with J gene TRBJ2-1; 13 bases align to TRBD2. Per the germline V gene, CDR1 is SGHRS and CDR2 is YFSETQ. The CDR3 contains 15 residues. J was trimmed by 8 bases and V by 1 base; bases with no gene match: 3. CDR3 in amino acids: CASSLTSGGAYEQFF. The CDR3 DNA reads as TGCGCCAGCAGCTTGACTAGCGGGGGGGCCTATGAGCAGTTCTTC.

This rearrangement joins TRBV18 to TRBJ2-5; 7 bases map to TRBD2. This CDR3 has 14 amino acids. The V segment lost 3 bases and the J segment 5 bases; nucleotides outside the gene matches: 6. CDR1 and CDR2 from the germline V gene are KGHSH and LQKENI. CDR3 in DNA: TGTGCCAGCTCACCGCCGACTAGCTACGAGACCCAGTACTTC. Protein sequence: CASSPPTSYETQYF. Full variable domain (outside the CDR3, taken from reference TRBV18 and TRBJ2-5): NAGVMQNPRHLVRRRGQEARLRCSPMKGHSHVYWYRQLPEEGLKFMVYLQKENIIDESGMPKERFSAEFPKEGPSILRIQQVVRGDSAAYFCASSPPTSYETQYFGPGTRLLVL.

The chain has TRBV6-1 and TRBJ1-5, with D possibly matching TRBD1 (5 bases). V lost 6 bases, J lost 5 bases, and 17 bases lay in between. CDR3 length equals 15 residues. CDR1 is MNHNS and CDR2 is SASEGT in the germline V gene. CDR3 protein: CASRNLDNLYQPQHF. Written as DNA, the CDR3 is TGTGCCAGCAGAAACCTGGACAACCTTTATCAGCCCCAGCATTTT.

The CDR3 nucleotides read TGTGCCTGGAGTGGGGGTCCTAATGAAAAACTGTTTTTT. Its translation is CAWSGGPNEKLFF. The J gene is TRBJ1-4, the V gene TRBV30; D gene ambiguous. The CDR3 is made up of 13 amino acids. Germline-derived CDR1 and CDR2 are GTSNPN and SVGIG (reference sequence). The V end lost 1 base, the J end lost 3 bases, and 6 bases lay between the germline ends.

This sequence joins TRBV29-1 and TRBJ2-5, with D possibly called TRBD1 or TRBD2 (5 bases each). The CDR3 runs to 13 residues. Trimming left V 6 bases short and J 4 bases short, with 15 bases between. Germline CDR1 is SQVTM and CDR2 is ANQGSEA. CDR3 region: CSVIGTQPETQYF. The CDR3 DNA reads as TGCAGCGTGATCGGGACCCAACCAGAGACCCAGTACTTC.

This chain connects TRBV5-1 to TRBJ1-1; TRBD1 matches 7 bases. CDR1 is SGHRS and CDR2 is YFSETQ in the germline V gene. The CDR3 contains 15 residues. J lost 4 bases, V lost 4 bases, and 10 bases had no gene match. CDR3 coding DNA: TGCGCCAGCAGCCGGATAGGGGGCGCGAGCACTGAAGCTTTCTTT. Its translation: CASSRIGGASTEAFF. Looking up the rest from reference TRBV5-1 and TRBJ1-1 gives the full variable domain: KAGVTQTPRYLIKTRGQQVTLSCSPISGHRSVSWYQQTPGQGLQFLFEYFSETQRNKGNFPGRFSGRQFSNSRSEMNVSTLELGDSALYLCASSRIGGASTEAFFGQGTRLTVV.

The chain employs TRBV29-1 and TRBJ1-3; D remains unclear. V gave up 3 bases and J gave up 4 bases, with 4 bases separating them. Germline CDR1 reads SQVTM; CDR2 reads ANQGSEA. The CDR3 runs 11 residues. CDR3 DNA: TGCAGCGTTGAGTGGGGAAACACCATATATTTT. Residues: CSVEWGNTIYF.

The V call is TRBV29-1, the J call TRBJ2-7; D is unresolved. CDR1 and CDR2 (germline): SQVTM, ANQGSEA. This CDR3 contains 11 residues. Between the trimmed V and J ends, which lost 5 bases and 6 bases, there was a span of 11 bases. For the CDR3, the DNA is TGCAGCGTTAGGGCGCTTACCGAGCAGTACTTC. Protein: CSVRALTEQYF.

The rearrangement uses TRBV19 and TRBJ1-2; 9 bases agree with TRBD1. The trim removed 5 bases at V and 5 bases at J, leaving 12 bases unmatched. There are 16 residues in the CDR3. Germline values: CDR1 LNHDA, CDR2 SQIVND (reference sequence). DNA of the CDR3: TGTGCCAGTAGTCCAACGGGACAGGGTTTTGGATATGGCTACACCTTC. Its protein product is CASSPTGQGFGYGYTF.

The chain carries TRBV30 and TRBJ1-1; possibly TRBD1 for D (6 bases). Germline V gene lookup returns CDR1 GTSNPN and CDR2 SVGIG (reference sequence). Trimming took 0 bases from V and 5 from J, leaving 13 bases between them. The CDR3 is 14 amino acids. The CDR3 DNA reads TGTGCCTGGAGTGTAGGGGGGTTCCGTACTGAAGCTTTCTTT. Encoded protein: CAWSVGGFRTEAFF.